The 20 T cell receptor beta chains below all came from one sample that was sequenced in a study of vaccination and CD4 T cells after COVID-19. Treatment in this sample: roughly nine-day PBMC culture with coronavirus spike peptide pools or control peptides (ViraFEST assay). Researchers used the Oncomine TCR Beta short-read assay to sequence DNA from cultured CD4+ T cells. TCRdb processed the PCR reads anew with MiXCR; each CDR3 protein has one entry. The table records about 4,400 distinct CDR3 sequences, 21% of them present only once. No antigen has been identified for these receptors. The sample comprised CD4+ T cells from blood, cultured in vitro. The receptors shown here come from a human donor who had recovered from COVID-19.

The chain couples TRBV6-1 to TRBJ1-3, with a tentative D call TRBD1 (6 bases). The V gene lost 6 bases and the J gene lost 3 bases, with 12 bases spanning the gap. This CDR3 region has 14 residues. Germline CDR1 and CDR2: MNHNS and SASEGT. CDR3 coding DNA: TGTGCCAGCAGGACGGACAGAAGTGGAAACACCATATATTTT. It translates to CASRTDRSGNTIYF.

This clonotype occurred a few times. In DNA, the CDR3 is TGTGCCACCAGTGACCTGACAGGGCAGAATTCACCCCTCCACTTT. Translated: CATSDLTGQNSPLHF. The chain links TRBV24-1 to TRBJ1-6, with 7 bases matching TRBD1. The junction had 6 bases not matched to a gene; V was cut back by 4 bases and J by 7 bases. The CDR3 consists of 15 residues. Per germline, CDR1 KGHDR and CDR2 SFDVKD.

The chain carries TRBV9 and TRBJ2-7, with D perhaps matching TRBD1 (5 bases). V shed 4 bases and J shed 2 bases, with 16 bases lying between them. Germline CDR1 reads SGDLS; CDR2 reads YYNGEE. This CDR3 comprises 15 residues. CDR3 DNA: TGTGCCAGCAGCCCCAGGGCCCTTCCCGCCTACGAGCAGTACTTC. Its translation is CASSPRALPAYEQYF.

In its sample, this clonotype was seen a few times. CDR3 DNA: TGTGCCAGCAGCTTGGCCGGACAGGGTGGGGCTTTCTTT. Translating gives CASSLAGQGGAFF. The chain has TRBV5-6 and TRBJ1-1; 8 bases match TRBD1. V gave up 0 bases and J gave up 11 bases; unmatched junction bases: 6. CDR1 and CDR2 (germline): SGHDT, YYEEEE. This CDR3 has 13 amino acids.

The CDR3, as DNA: TGTGCCAGCAGCCCGGGGGGTCGCCCGGACTACGAGCAGTACTTC. Encoded protein: CASSPGGRPDYEQYF. The gene calls are TRBV7-6 and TRBJ2-7, with 7 bases identical to TRBD2. The germline CDR1 and CDR2 sequences are SGHVS and FNYEAQ. Trimming took 5 bases from V and 3 from J; bases not matched to a gene: 10. The CDR3 sequence is 15 residues long. Based on the CDR3 plus reference TRBV7-6 and TRBJ2-7, the full variable domain is GAGVSQSPRYKVTKRGQDVALRCDPISGHVSLYWYRQALGQGPEFLTYFNYEAQQDKSGLPNDRFSAERPEGSISTLTIQRTEQRDSAMYRCASSPGGRPDYEQYFGPGTRLTVT.

This clonotype was picked up a small number of times. The chain links TRBV7-9 to TRBJ2-5; 7 nucleotides align to TRBD1. The CDR3 runs 14 residues. Germline V CDR1 and CDR2: SEHNR, FQNEAQ (reference sequence). V trimming: 6 bases; J trimming: 2 bases; junction bases outside the gene matches: 6. CDR3 protein: CASRAGTVQETQYF. CDR3 in DNA: TGTGCCAGCAGGGCCGGGACAGTACAAGAGACCCAGTACTTC. Full variable domain (outside the CDR3, taken from reference TRBV7-9 and TRBJ2-5): DTGVSQNPRHKITKRGQNVTFRCDPISEHNRLYWYRQTLGQGPEFLTYFQNEAQLEKSRLLSDRFSAERPKGSFSTLEIQRTEQGDSAMYLCASRAGTVQETQYFGPGTRLLVL.

This clonotype came up a few times. This chain joins TRBV12-3 or TRBV12-4 and TRBJ1-1, with TRBD1 as a possible D gene (5 bases). V was trimmed by 2 bases and J by 4 bases, leaving 14 bases between them. CDR3 length: 15 amino acids. As DNA, the CDR3 is TGTGCCAGCAGTTTACGGTGGGGCCCGGGCACTGAAGCTTTCTTT. This codes for CASSLRWGPGTEAFF.

This clonotype has only a few counts. The genes are TRBV7-2 and TRBJ1-1; no clear D gene. There are 13 residues in the CDR3. Germline values: CDR1 SGHTA, CDR2 FQGNSA. Trimming shortened V by 5 bases and J by 5 bases, and 12 bases separated the two germline ends. The CDR3 bases are TGTGCCAGCAGCCCGGGAGCCCAGACTGAAGCTTTCTTT. Translation gives CASSPGAQTEAFF.

V usage is TRBV7-2 and J usage is TRBJ1-4, with D perhaps matching TRBD1 (5 bases). CDR1 and CDR2 (germline): SGHTA, FQGNSA. The ends were cut back, 5 bases at V and 8 bases at J, with 18 bases in the middle. The CDR3 sequence is 15 residues long. CDR3 region: CASSRSGTWTEKLFF. CDR3 in DNA: TGTGCCAGCAGCCGGTCCGGGACCTGGACGGAAAAACTGTTTTTT.

This chain joins TRBV6-2 or TRBV6-3 and TRBJ2-7, with 7 bases identical to TRBD2. Germline V gene sequence: CDR1 MNHEY, CDR2 SVGEGT. The length of the CDR3 is 15 residues. V shed 4 bases and J 0 bases; nucleotides not matched to a gene: 6. In DNA form, the CDR3 reads TGTGCCAGCAGTTCCCCCGGGGGGAGCTCCTACGAGCAGTACTTC. Its translation is CASSSPGGSSYEQYF.

The rearrangement uses TRBV19 and TRBJ1-2, with 10 bases lining up with TRBD1. There are 13 residues in the CDR3. Germline assignment: CDR1 LNHDA and CDR2 SQIVND (reference sequence). With V trimmed by 5 bases and J by 7 bases, 4 bases remained unmatched. The CDR3 DNA reads as TGTGCCAGTAGTCATCGACAGGGGGCTGGCTACACCTTC. Its protein is CASSHRQGAGYTF. Combining the CDR3 with reference TRBV19 and TRBJ1-2 gives the whole variable domain DGGITQSPKYLFRKEGQNVTLSCEQNLNHDAMYWYRQDPGQGLRLIYYSQIVNDFQKGDIAEGYSVSREKKESFPLTVTSAQKNPTAFYLCASSHRQGAGYTFGSGTRLTVV.

This clonotype occurred a few times. The chain employs TRBV10-3 and TRBJ1-2; 7 bases map to TRBD1. This CDR3 is 16 amino acids long. CDR1 and CDR2 from the germline V gene are ENHRY and SYGVKD. V shed 1 base, J shed 0 bases, and the junction held 5 bases outside the gene matches. The CDR3 DNA sequence: TGTGCCATCAGTGAGTTTACAGGGGTTACTAACTATGGCTACACCTTC. Protein product: CAISEFTGVTNYGYTF.

This clonotype is termed medium-sized. The chain joins TRBV20-1 to TRBJ1-3; D not resolved. Trimming removed 0 bases at V and 0 bases at J, with 6 bases between. The germline CDR1 and CDR2 sequences are DFQATT and SNEGSKA (reference sequence). The CDR3 has 14 residues. The CDR3 spells CSAREGPSGNTIYF. Here the CDR3 DNA reads TGCAGTGCTAGAGAGGGCCCCTCTGGAAACACCATATATTTT.

The chain employs TRBV19 and TRBJ2-5; D remains ambiguous. This CDR3 spans 13 amino acids. V was pared by 5 bases and J by 4 bases, with 11 bases between. Germline-derived CDR1 and CDR2 are LNHDA and SQIVND (reference sequence). The CDR3 reads CASSFQRGETQYF. The CDR3 DNA follows: TGTGCCAGTAGTTTCCAGCGTGGAGAGACCCAGTACTTC.

This clonotype was counted a few times. The V and J genes are TRBV6-2 or TRBV6-3 and TRBJ1-6; TRBD1 matches 7 bases. The junction had 5 bases not matched to a gene; V was cut back by 5 bases and J by 7 bases. The CDR3 runs to 14 residues. In germline, CDR1 is MNHEY, CDR2 SVGEGT. CDR3 sequence: CASSVTGENSPLHF. For the CDR3, the DNA is TGTGCCAGCAGTGTTACAGGGGAAAATTCACCCCTCCACTTT.

This chain connects TRBV12-3 or TRBV12-4 to TRBJ2-3; D is possibly TRBD2 (5 bases). The CDR3 runs 13 residues. V lost 5 bases and J lost 4, with 10 bases in between. DNA of the CDR3: TGTGCCAGCAGTCCCCTAGCAGCAGATACGCAGTATTTT. It translates to CASSPLAADTQYF.

Sample share makes this clonotype medium-sized (0.01 to 0.1%). This CDR3 is CASSGGGAHTF. The CDR3 DNA reads as TGTGCCAGCAGCGGTGGGGGGGCGCACACCTTC. The rearrangement joins TRBV12-3 or TRBV12-4 to TRBJ1-2; D might be TRBD1 (6 bases). The CDR3 length is 11 residues. Trimming shortened V by 6 bases and J by 12 bases, and 14 bases separated the two germline ends.

Judged by abundance, this clonotype is medium-sized (0.01 to 0.1%). V usage is TRBV11-2 and J usage is TRBJ2-5; D not resolved. Germline CDR1 and CDR2: SGHAT and FQNNGV. Trimming shortened V by 3 bases and J by 1 base, and 0 bases separated the two germline ends. The CDR3 is 11 residues long. The CDR3: CASSFQETQYF. CDR3 nucleotide sequence: TGTGCCAGCAGCTTCCAAGAGACCCAGTACTTC.

In this sample, this clonotype turned up a few times. This rearrangement joins TRBV5-1 to TRBJ1-1, with a possible D match to TRBD1 (5 bases). The CDR3 is made up of 17 amino acids. Germline V lookup: CDR1 SGHRS, CDR2 YFSETQ. V lost 0 bases, J lost 5 bases, and 20 bases lay in between. This chain's CDR3 is CASSLGSRGPIVTEAFF. DNA for the CDR3: TGCGCCAGCAGCTTGGGTTCTAGGGGCCCCATTGTAACTGAAGCTTTCTTT.

This chain uses TRBV20-1 with TRBJ2-1, with D possibly called TRBD1 or TRBD2 (5 bases each). There are 12 residues in the CDR3. The V end lost 6 bases, the J end lost 6 bases, and 12 bases lay between the germline ends. In germline, CDR1 is DFQATT, CDR2 SNEGSKA (reference sequence). The chain's CDR3 is CSALGRLNEQFF. The CDR3 bases are TGCAGTGCCTTGGGACGGCTCAATGAGCAGTTCTTC.